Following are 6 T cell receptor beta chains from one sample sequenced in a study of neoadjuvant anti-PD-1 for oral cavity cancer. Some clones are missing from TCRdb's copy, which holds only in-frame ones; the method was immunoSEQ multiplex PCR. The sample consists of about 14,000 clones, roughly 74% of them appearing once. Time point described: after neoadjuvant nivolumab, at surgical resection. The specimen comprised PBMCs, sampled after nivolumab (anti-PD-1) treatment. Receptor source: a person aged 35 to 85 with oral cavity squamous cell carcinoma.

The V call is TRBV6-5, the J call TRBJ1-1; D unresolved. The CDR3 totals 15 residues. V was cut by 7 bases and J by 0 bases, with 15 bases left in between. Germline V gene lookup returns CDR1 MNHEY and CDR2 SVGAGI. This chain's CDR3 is CASNRRDKMNTEAFF. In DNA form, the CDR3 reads TGTGCCAGCAACAGACGAGACAAGATGAACACTGAAGCTTTCTTT.

This CDR3 is CASTDTGEQFF. The CDR3 nucleotides read TGTGCCAGCACCGATACGGGTGAGCAGTTCTTC. V usage is TRBV5-6 and J usage is TRBJ2-1, with D uncertain. V gave up 6 bases and J gave up 9 bases, with 10 bases separating them. Germline-derived CDR1 and CDR2 are SGHDT and YYEEEE. This CDR3 spans 11 amino acids.

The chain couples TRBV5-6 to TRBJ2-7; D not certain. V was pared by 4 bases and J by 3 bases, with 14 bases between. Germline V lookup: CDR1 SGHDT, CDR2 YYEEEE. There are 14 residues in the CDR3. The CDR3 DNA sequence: TGTGCCAGCAGCCCACCAACAGCTTACTACGAGCAGTACTTC. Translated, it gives CASSPPTAYYEQYF.

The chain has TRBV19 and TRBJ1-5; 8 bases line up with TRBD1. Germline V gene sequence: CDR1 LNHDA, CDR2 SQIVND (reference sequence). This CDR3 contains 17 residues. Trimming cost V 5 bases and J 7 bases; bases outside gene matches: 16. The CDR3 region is CASSSFPRTGRDQPQHF. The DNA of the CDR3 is TGTGCCAGTAGTTCATTCCCTCGGACAGGGAGGGACCAGCCCCAGCATTTT. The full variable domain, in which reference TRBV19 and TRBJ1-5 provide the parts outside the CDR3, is DGGITQSPKYLFRKEGQNVTLSCEQNLNHDAMYWYRQDPGQGLRLIYYSQIVNDFQKGDIAEGYSVSREKKESFPLTVTSAQKNPTAFYLCASSSFPRTGRDQPQHFGDGTRLSIL.

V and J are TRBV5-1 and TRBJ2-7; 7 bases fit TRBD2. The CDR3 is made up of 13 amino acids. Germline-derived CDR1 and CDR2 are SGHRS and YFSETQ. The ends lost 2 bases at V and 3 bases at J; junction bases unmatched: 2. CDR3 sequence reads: CASSFSGDYEQYF. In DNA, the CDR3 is TGCGCCAGCAGCTTCAGCGGGGACTACGAGCAGTACTTC.

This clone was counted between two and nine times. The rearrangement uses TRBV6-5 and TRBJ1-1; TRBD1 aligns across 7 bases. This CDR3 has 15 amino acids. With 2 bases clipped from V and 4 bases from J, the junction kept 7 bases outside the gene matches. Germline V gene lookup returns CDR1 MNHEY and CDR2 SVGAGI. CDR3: CASSYEQGRGTEAFF. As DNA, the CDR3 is TGTGCCAGCAGTTACGAACAGGGGCGGGGCACTGAAGCTTTCTTT.